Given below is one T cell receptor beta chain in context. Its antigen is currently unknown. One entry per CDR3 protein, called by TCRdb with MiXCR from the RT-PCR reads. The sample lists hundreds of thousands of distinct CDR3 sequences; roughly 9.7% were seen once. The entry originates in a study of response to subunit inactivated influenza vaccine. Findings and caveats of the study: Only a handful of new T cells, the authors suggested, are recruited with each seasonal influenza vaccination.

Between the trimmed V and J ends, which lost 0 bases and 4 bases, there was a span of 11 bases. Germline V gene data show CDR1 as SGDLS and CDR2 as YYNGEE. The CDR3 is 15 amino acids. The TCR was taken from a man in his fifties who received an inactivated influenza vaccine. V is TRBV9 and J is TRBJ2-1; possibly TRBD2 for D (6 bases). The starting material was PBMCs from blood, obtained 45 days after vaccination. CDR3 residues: CASSVGGTLYNEQFF. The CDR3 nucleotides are TGTGCCAGCAGCGTAGGCGGGACCCTTTACAATGAGCAGTTCTTC.